The rows below give T cell receptor beta chains drawn from one sample of a study of T cell repertoires in cytomegalovirus infection. Each CDR3 protein gets one entry after TCRdb re-called the reads with MiXCR. The data contain a few hundred thousand distinct CDR3 sequences, about a sixth of them singletons. The sequencing input was PBMCs. These receptors were collected from a human donor in good health (CMV status not recorded). Some clones in this sample may be carry-over from other donors' samples. Each CDR3 is given with its conserved first and last residue. A D gene is named only where the DNA matches it firmly. The size entry is marked missing in some rows and otherwise reads once, few, many or a size class.

D gene: TRBD1; clone size: many; V gene: TRBV5-5; J gene: TRBJ1-1; CDR3 protein: CASSFYTGVRNTEAFF; CDR3 DNA: TGTGCCAGCAGCTTCTACACAGGGGTAAGAAACACTGAAGCTTTCTTT
D gene: TRBD2; clone size: .; V gene: TRBV5-5; J gene: TRBJ2-5; CDR3 protein: CASSYSGGDQETQYF; CDR3 DNA: TGTGCCAGCAGCTATAGCGGGGGTGATCAAGAGACCCAGTACTTC
D gene: TRBD1; clone size: .; V gene: TRBV6-5; J gene: TRBJ2-1; CDR3 protein: CASSRTGAGNNEQFF; CDR3 DNA: TGTGCCAGCAGCCGGACAGGGGCGGGGAACAATGAGCAGTTCTTC
D gene: .; clone size: .; V gene: TRBV10-3; J gene: TRBJ1-5; CDR3 protein: CAISESHFRGSGSNQPQHF; CDR3 DNA: TGTGCCATCAGTGAGTCCCATTTTCGTGGGAGTGGCAGCAATCAGCCCCAGCATTTT
D gene: .; clone size: few; V gene: TRBV4-3; J gene: TRBJ2-7; CDR3 protein: CASSQGRENYEQYF; CDR3 DNA: TGCGCCAGCAGCCAAGGGCGAGAGAACTACGAGCAGTACTTC
D gene: .; clone size: many; V gene: TRBV7-2; J gene: TRBJ1-4; CDR3 protein: CASSLANRAGEKLFF; CDR3 DNA: TGTGCCAGCAGCTTAGCGAACAGGGCGGGTGAAAAACTGTTTTTT
D gene: .; clone size: many; V gene: TRBV12-3/TRBV12-4; J gene: TRBJ2-7; CDR3 protein: CASRADIGKSYEQYF; CDR3 DNA: TGTGCCAGCAGGGCGGACATTGGAAAGTCCTACGAGCAGTACTTC
D gene: .; clone size: few; V gene: TRBV12-3/TRBV12-4; J gene: TRBJ1-2; CDR3 protein: CASSRDELGGYTF; CDR3 DNA: TGTGCCAGCAGCCGGGACGAGTTGGGTGGCTACACCTTC
D gene: .; clone size: few; V gene: TRBV7-6; J gene: TRBJ1-2; CDR3 protein: CASSLGRESTYGYTF; CDR3 DNA: TGTGCCAGCAGCTTAGGCCGGGAGTCTACCTATGGCTACACCTTC
D gene: TRBD2; clone size: .; V gene: TRBV7-6; J gene: TRBJ2-1; CDR3 protein: CASSLVRRGGLWDEQFF; CDR3 DNA: TGTGCCAGCAGCTTAGTGCGGCGGGGGGGGCTCTGGGATGAGCAGTTCTTC
D gene: .; clone size: few; V gene: TRBV10-2; J gene: TRBJ1-5; CDR3 protein: CASSGTNIQPQHF; CDR3 DNA: TGCGCCAGCAGCGGGACAAATATTCAGCCCCAGCATTTT
D gene: .; clone size: .; V gene: TRBV28; J gene: TRBJ1-1; CDR3 protein: CASSLYSRGLTEAFF; CDR3 DNA: TGTGCCAGCAGTTTATATTCCAGGGGTTTGACTGAAGCTTTCTTT
D gene: TRBD1; clone size: once; V gene: TRBV18; J gene: TRBJ2-1; CDR3 protein: CASSRSPDRARYEQFF; CDR3 DNA: TGTGCCAGCTCACGTTCCCCGGACAGGGCAAGGTATGAGCAGTTCTTC
D gene: .; clone size: .; V gene: TRBV27; J gene: TRBJ2-3; CDR3 protein: CASSLWGGATDTQYF; CDR3 DNA: TGTGCCAGCAGTTTATGGGGGGGGGCCACAGATACGCAGTATTTT
D gene: TRBD2; clone size: many; V gene: TRBV27; J gene: TRBJ2-7; CDR3 protein: CASRITSGGPYEQYF; CDR3 DNA: TGTGCCAGCAGAATTACTAGCGGGGGTCCCTACGAGCAGTACTTC
D gene: .; clone size: .; V gene: TRBV19; J gene: TRBJ2-7; CDR3 protein: CASKGGGEQYF; CDR3 DNA: TGTGCCAGTAAAGGGGGGGGAGAGCAGTACTTC
D gene: .; clone size: .; V gene: TRBV28; J gene: TRBJ1-4; CDR3 protein: CASTDPIGATNEKLFF; CDR3 DNA: TGTGCCAGCACCGACCCGATAGGGGCAACTAATGAAAAACTGTTTTTT
D gene: .; clone size: many; V gene: TRBV12-3/TRBV12-4; J gene: TRBJ1-2; CDR3 protein: CASRGGRDGYTF; CDR3 DNA: TGTGCCAGCAGGGGTGGCAGGGACGGCTACACCTTC
D gene: TRBD1; clone size: few; V gene: TRBV28; J gene: TRBJ1-5; CDR3 protein: CASSPGTGRQPQHF; CDR3 DNA: TGTGCCAGCAGCCCCGGGACAGGGCGGCAGCCCCAGCATTTT
D gene: TRBD2; clone size: once; V gene: TRBV5-4; J gene: TRBJ2-1; CDR3 protein: CASSPSGGISYNEQFF; CDR3 DNA: TGTGCCAGCAGCCCGAGCGGGGGCATCTCCTACAATGAGCAGTTCTTC
D gene: TRBD2; clone size: .; V gene: TRBV4-1; J gene: TRBJ2-3; CDR3 protein: CASSPPSGLAPTDTQYF; CDR3 DNA: TGCGCCAGCAGCCCCCCTTCTGGACTAGCGCCCACAGATACGCAGTATTTT
D gene: .; clone size: .; V gene: TRBV18; J gene: TRBJ2-7; CDR3 protein: CASSPGSGAGEQYF; CDR3 DNA: TGTGCCAGCTCACCGGGGTCAGGGGCGGGTGAGCAGTACTTC
D gene: TRBD1; clone size: many; V gene: TRBV7-8; J gene: TRBJ1-6; CDR3 protein: CASSLAPRQGVNSPLHF; CDR3 DNA: TGTGCCAGCAGCTTAGCGCCAAGGCAGGGGGTTAATTCACCCCTCCACTTT
D gene: .; clone size: few; V gene: TRBV9; J gene: TRBJ1-1; CDR3 protein: CASSVEGLQGAFF; CDR3 DNA: TGTGCCAGCAGCGTAGAGGGACTCCAGGGAGCTTTCTTT
D gene: TRBD1; clone size: .; V gene: TRBV6-5; J gene: TRBJ2-5; CDR3 protein: CASNQRDRGRLETQYF; CDR3 DNA: TGTGCCAGCAACCAACGGGACAGGGGGCGTTTGGAGACCCAGTACTTC
D gene: TRBD1; clone size: .; V gene: TRBV13; J gene: TRBJ2-7; CDR3 protein: CASSARQGSSYEQYF; CDR3 DNA: TGTGCCAGCAGCGCCCGACAGGGAAGCTCCTACGAGCAGTACTTC
D gene: .; clone size: .; V gene: TRBV4-1; J gene: TRBJ1-5; CDR3 protein: CASSHRRVAWNQPQHF; CDR3 DNA: TGCGCCAGCAGCCACAGAAGGGTAGCTTGGAATCAGCCCCAGCATTTT
D gene: TRBD1; clone size: .; V gene: TRBV20-1; J gene: TRBJ1-1; CDR3 protein: CSADPGTGNTEAFF; CDR3 DNA: TGCAGTGCCGACCCCGGGACAGGAAACACTGAAGCTTTCTTT
D gene: TRBD1; clone size: few; V gene: TRBV6-2/TRBV6-3; J gene: TRBJ2-7; CDR3 protein: CASSYQTGGSYEQYF; CDR3 DNA: TGTGCCAGCAGCTACCAGACAGGGGGTAGCTACGAGCAGTACTTC
D gene: .; clone size: many; V gene: TRBV7-2; J gene: TRBJ2-2; CDR3 protein: CASSRNEGGELFF; CDR3 DNA: TGTGCCAGCAGTCGGAATGAAGGCGGGGAGCTGTTTTTT
D gene: .; clone size: few; V gene: TRBV6-2/TRBV6-3; J gene: TRBJ2-7; CDR3 protein: CASSYPSVGATSYEQYF; CDR3 DNA: TGTGCCAGCAGTTACCCTAGCGTGGGGGCAACGTCCTACGAGCAGTACTTC
D gene: .; clone size: .; V gene: TRBV29-1; J gene: TRBJ2-1; CDR3 protein: CSVSSSYNEQFF; CDR3 DNA: TGCAGCGTTTCCAGCTCCTACAATGAGCAGTTCTTC
D gene: TRBD1; clone size: few; V gene: TRBV20-1; J gene: TRBJ1-1; CDR3 protein: CSALGQGRGNTEAFF; CDR3 DNA: TGCAGTGCTCTGGGACAGGGAAGGGGGAACACTGAAGCTTTCTTT
D gene: .; clone size: few; V gene: TRBV20-1; J gene: TRBJ2-2; CDR3 protein: CSARLAGSTGELFF; CDR3 DNA: TGCAGTGCCAGACTTGCGGGGAGCACCGGGGAGCTGTTTTTT
D gene: .; clone size: many; V gene: TRBV2; J gene: TRBJ2-7; CDR3 protein: CASSEGGFRINYEQYF; CDR3 DNA: TGTGCCAGCAGTGAAGGGGGATTTAGAATAAACTACGAGCAGTACTTC
D gene: .; clone size: few; V gene: TRBV3-1; J gene: TRBJ2-1; CDR3 protein: CASSPTGLRTSPSYNEQFF; CDR3 DNA: TGTGCCAGCAGTCCCACAGGATTACGGACCTCCCCATCCTACAATGAGCAGTTCTTC
D gene: .; clone size: many; V gene: TRBV4-2; J gene: TRBJ2-2; CDR3 protein: CASSQASTNTGELFF; CDR3 DNA: TGTGCCAGCAGCCAAGCAAGTACCAACACCGGGGAGCTGTTTTTT
D gene: TRBD2; clone size: .; V gene: TRBV20-1; J gene: TRBJ2-4; CDR3 protein: CSATPGGGKNIQYF; CDR3 DNA: TGCAGTGCTACCCCCGGGGGGGGCAAAAACATTCAGTACTTC
D gene: .; clone size: few; V gene: TRBV7-2; J gene: TRBJ2-7; CDR3 protein: CASSWDRSSYEQYF; CDR3 DNA: TGTGCCAGCAGCTGGGACCGGAGCTCCTACGAGCAGTACTTC
D gene: TRBD1; clone size: .; V gene: TRBV30; J gene: TRBJ1-1; CDR3 protein: CAWSEQGRMTEAFF; CDR3 DNA: TGTGCCTGGAGTGAACAGGGGAGGATGACTGAAGCTTTCTTT
D gene: TRBD2; clone size: few; V gene: TRBV20-1; J gene: TRBJ2-1; CDR3 protein: CSARHPGTSLFNEQFF; CDR3 DNA: TGCAGTGCTAGACACCCCGGGACTAGCCTCTTCAATGAGCAGTTCTTC
D gene: TRBD1; clone size: many; V gene: TRBV6-1; J gene: TRBJ2-2; CDR3 protein: CASSRDSPNTGELFF; CDR3 DNA: TGTGCCAGCAGTCGGGACAGCCCGAACACCGGGGAGCTGTTTTTT
D gene: TRBD2; clone size: .; V gene: TRBV11-3; J gene: TRBJ2-5; CDR3 protein: CASSLGIGGQETQYF; CDR3 DNA: TGTGCCAGCAGCTTAGGTATCGGGGGGCAAGAGACCCAGTACTTC
D gene: .; clone size: many; V gene: TRBV28; J gene: TRBJ2-5; CDR3 protein: CASSLWLEQETQYF; CDR3 DNA: TGTGCCAGCAGTTTATGGCTAGAACAAGAGACCCAGTACTTC
D gene: .; clone size: .; V gene: TRBV12-3/TRBV12-4; J gene: TRBJ1-5; CDR3 protein: CASSLDGVKDQPQHF; CDR3 DNA: TGTGCCAGCAGTTTGGATGGGGTAAAGGATCAGCCCCAGCATTTT
D gene: TRBD1; clone size: .; V gene: TRBV11-3; J gene: TRBJ2-1; CDR3 protein: CASSDRTGESEQFF; CDR3 DNA: TGTGCCAGCAGCGACCGGACAGGGGAAAGTGAGCAGTTCTTC
D gene: .; clone size: few; V gene: TRBV24-1; J gene: TRBJ2-6; CDR3 protein: CATSDFDQSSGANVLTF; CDR3 DNA: TGTGCCACCAGTGATTTCGATCAGAGCTCTGGGGCCAACGTCCTGACTTTC
D gene: .; clone size: .; V gene: TRBV5-6; J gene: TRBJ2-7; CDR3 protein: CASSALLGVRQYF; CDR3 DNA: TGTGCCAGCAGCGCCCTACTAGGCGTCAGGCAGTACTTC
D gene: TRBD1; clone size: .; V gene: TRBV7-9; J gene: TRBJ2-7; CDR3 protein: CASSQQGRYEQYF; CDR3 DNA: TGTGCCAGCAGCCAACAGGGGAGATACGAGCAGTACTTC
D gene: .; clone size: many; V gene: TRBV12-3/TRBV12-4; J gene: TRBJ1-5; CDR3 protein: CASSLNQPQHF; CDR3 DNA: TGTGCCAGCAGTTTAAATCAGCCCCAGCATTTT
D gene: .; clone size: .; V gene: TRBV12-3/TRBV12-4; J gene: TRBJ1-5; CDR3 protein: CASSPTGLPQHF; CDR3 DNA: TGTGCCAGCAGTCCTACAGGGCTACCCCAGCATTTT
D gene: .; clone size: few; V gene: TRBV11-2; J gene: TRBJ2-6; CDR3 protein: CASTKIRGSGANVLTF; CDR3 DNA: TGTGCCAGCACCAAGATCAGGGGCTCTGGGGCCAACGTCCTGACTTTC
D gene: .; clone size: .; V gene: TRBV2; J gene: TRBJ2-1; CDR3 protein: CASRDGTARTYNEQFF; CDR3 DNA: TGTGCCAGCAGGGATGGGACCGCTCGGACCTACAATGAGCAGTTCTTC
D gene: TRBD1; clone size: many; V gene: TRBV7-7; J gene: TRBJ2-1; CDR3 protein: CASSPRTGTGFNEQFF; CDR3 DNA: TGTGCTAGCAGCCCAAGAACCGGGACAGGGTTCAATGAGCAGTTCTTC
D gene: .; clone size: .; V gene: TRBV3-1; J gene: TRBJ1-2; CDR3 protein: CASSQDLGGYTF; CDR3 DNA: TGTGCCAGCAGCCAAGATCTCGGTGGCTACACCTTC